The clone carrying this T cell receptor (beta chain) was counted once. Clones were read by immunoSEQ multiplex PCR, and TCRdb kept only the in-frame ones, dropping some. In the table there are about 38,000 clones, 94% of which are singletons. The data are from a study of blood T cell repertoires in COVID-19. The CDR3 has 13 residues. With V trimmed by 3 bases and J by 5 bases, 2 bases remained unmatched. In germline, CDR1 is LNHNV, CDR2 YYDKDF (reference sequence). The clonotype comes from a human donor with active COVID-19. The donor label of this sample is uncertain. The chain links TRBV15 to TRBJ2-5; 8 positions agree with TRBD1. Sequenced sample: peripheral blood. Here the CDR3 reads CATSRDRDETQYF. The CDR3 DNA reads as TGTGCCACCAGCAGGGACAGGGATGAGACCCAGTACTTC.